The clone carrying this TCR beta chain was detected ten times or more. Its antigen remains unidentified. The source of the sample is a study of beta chain features in type 1 diabetes. Notes on the study in general: Insertion counts at VDJ junctions were lower in type 1 diabetes patients, who also showed more deletions there. Amplification by PCR could prefer shorter templates, with the same effect in patients and controls. A greater similarity of naive, central memory and Treg TCRB repertoires was seen among patients than among healthy donors. The influence of HLA type on TCRB rearrangement stayed undetermined.

The V gene lost 0 bases and the J gene lost 1 base, with 8 bases spanning the gap. Germline loops: CDR1 LNHNV, CDR2 YYDKDF (reference sequence). There are 15 residues in the CDR3. Expressed TCRB transcripts were sequenced, since all the RNA that had been isolated was reverse transcribed. Profiled with immunoSEQ multiplex PCR; TCRdb holds only in-frame clones, not every one. This table holds about 230,000 clones, 9.6% found once. The TCR was taken from a woman in her late teens or twenties in good health. The V and J genes are TRBV15 and TRBJ2-3; D might be TRBD2 (5 bases). Source material: naive CD4+ T cells from blood. For the CDR3, the DNA is TGTGCCACCAGCAGAGACCGGGGTGGCACAGATACGCAGTATTTT. It encodes CATSRDRGGTDTQYF.